The T cell receptor (beta chain) under discussion was sequenced for a study of control samples from healthy donors and cancer patients. The CDR3 is made up of 13 amino acids. Germline V gene sequence: CDR1 SGHRS, CDR2 YFSETQ. The V end lost 5 bases, the J end lost 1 base, and 7 bases lay between the germline ends. Profiling relied on immunoSEQ multiplex PCR, and the TCRdb table lists in-frame clones only, not all of them. Found here are 90,000 to 100,000 clones, 79% of them singletons; the top ten hold approximately 10%. This rearrangement joins TRBV5-1 to TRBJ2-1; D ambiguous. Sequences were obtained from blood. This receptor was taken from a woman aged 25-40 years in good health. The CDR3: CASSSRSYNEQFF. DNA for the CDR3: TGCGCCAGCAGTTCGAGGTCCTACAATGAGCAGTTCTTC.